One and the same sample provided the 3 T cell receptor beta chains below, sequenced in a study of blood T cell repertoires in COVID-19. Produced via immunoSEQ multiplex PCR; TCRdb's table is partial and in-frame only. The sample holds about 38,000 clones, around 89% seen once. The material sequenced was peripheral blood. All receptors derive from a man aged 60 to 75 with active or convalescent COVID-19.

This clone was detected only a few times. The chain carries TRBV4-3 and TRBJ2-6; tentatively, D is TRBD2 (5 bases). Germline V gene sequence: CDR1 LGHNA, CDR2 YSLEER. This CDR3 comprises 17 residues. Trimming removed 1 base at V and 0 bases at J, with 10 bases between. The CDR3 spells CASSQGKSGSGANVLTF. In DNA form, the CDR3 reads TGCGCCAGCAGCCAAGGAAAGAGCGGCTCTGGGGCCAACGTCCTGACTTTC.

The chain combines TRBV25-1 with TRBJ1-2, with D perhaps TRBD1 (5 bases). The V end was cut by 4 bases, the J end by 4 bases, with 10 bases between. Per germline, CDR1 MGHDK and CDR2 SYGVNS. The CDR3 has 13 amino acids. The CDR3, as DNA: TGTGCCAGCAGTGGACAGACCCTCTATGGCTACACCTTC. Translating gives CASSGQTLYGYTF.

The chain uses TRBV19 and TRBJ1-2; D is ambiguous. Germline lookup yields CDR1 LNHDA and CDR2 SQIVND (reference sequence). Trimming removed 8 bases at V and 2 bases at J, with 9 bases between. The CDR3 totals 12 residues. CDR3 in DNA: TGTGCCAGTGGTACATTGAACTATGGCTACACCTTC. Translating it yields CASGTLNYGYTF.